Below are 20 T cell receptor beta chains sequenced from a single sample in a study of regulatory T cells in long-lasting Graves disease. Time point denoted: newly diagnosed GD, antithyroid drugs for less than 3 months. PBMCs provided the RNA from which the TCR library was made. Assembly of TCR beta libraries relied on iRepertoire HTBI primers together with Arm-PCR of CDR3 regions. MiXCR, applied by TCRdb to the multiplex PCR reads, yields one record per CDR3 protein. The table includes over 400,000 distinct CDR3 sequences, roughly 15% detected once. These data also formed part of another study, on T cells in Graves' hyperthyroidism and ophthalmopathy.

Sequenced here: peripheral blood mononuclear cells (PBMCs), sampled at new diagnosis, from a patient treated with antithyroid drugs. All receptors derive from a woman between 45 and 65 years old with Graves disease.

On this clonotype itself: A much bigger clone sits one base away, suggesting this may be a read error. This chain joins TRBV24-1 and TRBJ2-6; D remains ambiguous. Trimming took 4 bases from V and 0 from J, leaving 3 bases between them. Germline CDR1 reads KGHDR; CDR2 reads SFDVKD. The CDR3 is 14 residues long. The CDR3 loop is CATSESSGANVLTF. CDR3 DNA sequence: TGTGCCACCAGTGAAAGCTCTGGGGCCAACGTCCTGACTTTC.

Points on this clonotype: This may be a read error, as it is one base from a much larger clone. The chain joins TRBV20-1 to TRBJ2-3; D gene ambiguous. CDR1 is DFQATT, CDR2 SNEGSKA, per germline (reference sequence). The V end was cut by 5 bases, the J end by 4 bases, with 13 bases between. The CDR3 extends over 13 amino acids. In nucleotides, the CDR3 is TGCAGTGCTCCCTGGCTGGGATCAGATACGCAGTATTTT. It specifies CSAPWLGSDTQYF.

Here the CDR3 reads CASRLQAATNEKLFF. The CDR3 DNA reads TGCGCCAGCAGGTTACAGGCTGCAACTAATGAAAAACTGTTTTTT. The J gene is TRBJ1-4, the V gene TRBV5-1; TRBD1 is a possible D gene (5 bases). Trimming stripped 5 bases from V and 0 bases from J, with 11 bases between. Per germline, CDR1 SGHRS and CDR2 YFSETQ. This CDR3 spans 15 amino acids.

This clonotype occurred once. A junction boundary mismatches the germline segment, possibly from a read error. This chain links TRBV27 with TRBJ2-3, with D unresolved. The CDR3 sequence is 14 residues long. From germline, CDR1 is MNHEY and CDR2 SMNVEV (reference sequence). The DNA of the CDR3 is TGTGCCAGCAGTTTATATACCGTCGCAGATACGCGGTATTTT. This gives the protein CASSLYTVADTRYF.

The rearrangement uses TRBV28 and TRBJ1-1; D is possibly TRBD1 (6 bases). From germline, CDR1 is MDHEN and CDR2 SYDVKM. The CDR3 has 12 residues. Trimming removed 7 bases at V and 4 bases at J, with 10 bases between. The CDR3 DNA is TGTGCCAGCACCGGACAGCTCACTGAAGCTTTCTTT. It encodes CASTGQLTEAFF.

The chain joins TRBV5-1 to TRBJ2-1, with 11 bases that match TRBD2. The J segment lost 9 bases and the V segment lost 4 bases, leaving 12 bases of the junction unmatched. There are 16 residues in the CDR3. Germline CDR1 and CDR2: SGHRS and YFSETQ. CDR3 loop: CASSGGIRTSGSEQFF. Written as DNA, the CDR3 is TGCGCCAGCAGCGGAGGAATACGGACTAGCGGGTCTGAGCAGTTCTTC.

The chain links TRBV7-9 to TRBJ1-6; perhaps TRBD1 as D (5 bases). From germline, CDR1 is SEHNR and CDR2 FQNEAQ (reference sequence). With 6 bases removed from V and 10 bases from J, the gap between germline ends came to 16 bases. CDR3 length: 14 residues. The CDR3 DNA reads as TGTGCCAGCAGGGGACCAGCGGGGTTATCACCCCTCCACTTT. Translation gives CASRGPAGLSPLHF. The variable domain in full, with the rest retrieved from reference TRBV7-9 and TRBJ1-6, is DTGVSQNPRHKITKRGQNVTFRCDPISEHNRLYWYRQTLGQGPEFLTYFQNEAQLEKSRLLSDRFSAERPKGSFSTLEIQRTEQGDSAMYLCASRGPAGLSPLHFGNGTRLTVT.

This clonotype was detected only a few times. The rearrangement links TRBV28 to TRBJ2-5, with 10 bases lining up with TRBD1. This CDR3 has 14 residues. Germline loops: CDR1 MDHEN, CDR2 SYDVKM. Unmatched junction bases numbered 6, after V lost 6 bases and J lost 5 bases. The CDR3 spells CASRGQGRGETQYF. DNA for the CDR3: TGTGCCAGCAGGGGACAGGGGAGGGGTGAGACCCAGTACTTC.

This clonotype was found many times. The chain is built from TRBV28 and TRBJ2-1, with 9 bases identical to TRBD2. CDR1 is MDHEN, CDR2 SYDVKM, per germline. V dropped 10 bases and J dropped 8; count of bases not matched to a gene: 9. There are 13 residues in the CDR3. CDR3 nucleotide sequence: TGTGCCATCCGGGCGGGAGGGGGCGATGAGCAGTTCTTC. This sequence encodes CAIRAGGGDEQFF. The variable domain in full, completed from reference TRBV28 and TRBJ2-1, reads DVKVTQSSRYLVKRTGEKVFLECVQDMDHENMFWYRQDPGLGLRLIYFSYDVKMKEKGDIPEGYSVSREKKERFSLILESASTNQTSMYLCAIRAGGGDEQFFGPGTRLTVL.

This clonotype showed up many times. The chain links TRBV28 to TRBJ1-1; TRBD1 matches at 8 bases. Germline V gene lookup returns CDR1 MDHEN and CDR2 SYDVKM. V was pared by 4 bases and J by 0 bases, with 7 bases of the junction left unmatched. The length of the CDR3 is 16 residues. The CDR3 bases are TGTGCCAGCAGTTGGCGAGACAGGGGATTGAACACTGAAGCTTTCTTT. Its translation is CASSWRDRGLNTEAFF. Combining the CDR3 with reference TRBV28 and TRBJ1-1 gives the whole variable domain DVKVTQSSRYLVKRTGEKVFLECVQDMDHENMFWYRQDPGLGLRLIYFSYDVKMKEKGDIPEGYSVSREKKERFSLILESASTNQTSMYLCASSWRDRGLNTEAFFGQGTRLTVV.

This clonotype came up many times. V gene TRBV28 combines with J gene TRBJ2-1; the match to TRBD2 covers 7 bases. Looked up from germline, CDR1 is MDHEN and CDR2 is SYDVKM. V dropped 7 bases and J dropped 2; count of bases not matched to a gene: 2. The CDR3 length is 13 residues. The CDR3, as DNA: TGTGCCAGCACCGGACTAGCCTACAATGAGCAGTTCTTC. Translating gives CASTGLAYNEQFF.

This clonotype has at least ten counts. V usage is TRBV28 and J usage is TRBJ1-2; no clear D. Germline CDR1 MDHEN, CDR2 SYDVKM. V shed 10 bases and J shed 2 bases, with 14 bases lying between them. CDR3 length: 13 amino acids. The CDR3 DNA sequence: TGTGCCATACGGGAGGTTTTCAACTATGGCTACACCTTC. Translation: CAIREVFNYGYTF.

The CDR3 coding sequence is TGTGCCAGCAGCCAAGGTCCTAGCGGGAGCCGAGGGGATACGCAGTATTTT. This codes for CASSQGPSGSRGDTQYF. The chain employs TRBV4-2 and TRBJ2-3; 10 positions agree with TRBD2. The CDR3 is 17 residues long. Germline trimming cut 1 base from V and 6 bases from J; bases unmatched to any gene: 10. Germline V gene lookup returns CDR1 LGHNA and CDR2 YNFKEQ.

This clonotype has only a few counts. This chain uses TRBV3-1 with TRBJ2-6; D gene uncertain. This CDR3 is built from 14 residues. V gave up 1 base and J gave up 2 bases, with 3 bases separating them. The germline CDR1 and CDR2 sequences are LGHDT and YNNKEL (reference sequence). The CDR3 loop is CASSQAAGANVLTF. The CDR3 region has the DNA TGTGCCAGCAGCCAAGCCGCTGGGGCCAACGTCCTGACTTTC. The whole variable domain, filled in from reference TRBV3-1 and TRBJ2-6, reads DTAVSQTPKYLVTQMGNDKSIKCEQNLGHDTMYWYKQDSKKFLKIMFSYNNKELIINETVPNRFSPKSPDKAHLNLHINSLELGDSAVYFCASSQAAGANVLTFGAGSRLTVL.

This clonotype was observed at least ten times. The J gene is TRBJ1-1, the V gene TRBV2; D not certain. V was pared by 5 bases and J by 5 bases, with 9 bases between. The CDR3 runs to 12 residues. Germline V lookup: CDR1 SNHLY, CDR2 FYNNEI. The CDR3 loop is CASSREWTEAFF. As DNA, the CDR3 is TGTGCCAGCAGTAGAGAATGGACTGAAGCTTTCTTT.

This clonotype came up many times. V gene TRBV28 combines with J gene TRBJ1-2; 9 bases map to TRBD1. CDR1 and CDR2 from the germline V gene are MDHEN and SYDVKM. CDR3 length: 13 residues. Trimming cost V 6 bases and J 4 bases; bases outside gene matches: 3. CDR3 bases: TGTGCCAGCAGGGCGGACAGGGGCTATGGCTACACCTTC. Its protein is CASRADRGYGYTF.

Notes on this clonotype: A much larger clone lies one base from this, so it may be a read error. The rearrangement joins TRBV3-1 to TRBJ2-7, with D perhaps matching TRBD2 (6 bases). The V and J ends lost 1 base and 3 bases respectively, with 10 bases between them. CDR1 LGHDT and CDR2 YNNKEL come from the germline V gene (reference sequence). The CDR3 sequence is 14 residues long. The CDR3 here is CASSQGLVCYEQYF. The CDR3 nucleotides read TGTGCCAGCAGCCAAGGACTAGTATGCTACGAGCAGTACTTC.

This clonotype was seen repeatedly, ten times or more. This chain links TRBV28 with TRBJ2-1, with D perhaps given as TRBD1 or TRBD2 (5 bases each). Germline V CDR1 and CDR2: MDHEN, SYDVKM. Trimming pared 4 bases from V and 6 bases from J, leaving 16 bases between. CDR3 length: 15 residues. CDR3 sequence: CASSSRDGWSNEQFF. CDR3 coding DNA: TGTGCCAGCAGTTCACGGGACGGATGGAGCAATGAGCAGTTCTTC.

This clonotype was counted many times. The rearrangement links TRBV28 to TRBJ1-2; possible D gene TRBD1, 5 bases. Trimming removed 5 bases from V and 0 bases from J, with 16 bases in between. The CDR3 contains 16 residues. Germline-derived CDR1 and CDR2 are MDHEN and SYDVKM. The DNA for the CDR3 is TGTGCCAGCAGTGTTCGACAGCCTAAAGCTAACTATGGCTACACCTTC. Residues: CASSVRQPKANYGYTF.

The genes are TRBV19 and TRBJ1-3; D remains ambiguous. The V gene's germline CDR1 is LNHDA and CDR2 SQIVND (reference sequence). V shed 3 bases and J shed 2 bases, with 11 bases lying between them. The length of the CDR3 is 15 residues. This CDR3 is CASSILGSAGNTIYF. CDR3 sequence (DNA): TGTGCCAGTAGTATCCTGGGGTCGGCTGGAAACACCATATATTTT.